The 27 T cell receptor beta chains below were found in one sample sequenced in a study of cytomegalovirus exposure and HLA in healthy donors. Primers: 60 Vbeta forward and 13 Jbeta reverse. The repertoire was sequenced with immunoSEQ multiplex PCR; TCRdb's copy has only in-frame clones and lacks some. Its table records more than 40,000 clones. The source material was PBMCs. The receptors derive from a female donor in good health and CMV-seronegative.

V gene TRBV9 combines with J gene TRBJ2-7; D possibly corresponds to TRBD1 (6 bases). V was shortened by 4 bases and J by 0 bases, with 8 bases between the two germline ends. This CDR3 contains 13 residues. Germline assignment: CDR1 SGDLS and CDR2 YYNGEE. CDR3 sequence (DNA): TGTGCCAGCAGCCCAGGGGACTCCTACGAGCAGTACTTC. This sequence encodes CASSPGDSYEQYF.

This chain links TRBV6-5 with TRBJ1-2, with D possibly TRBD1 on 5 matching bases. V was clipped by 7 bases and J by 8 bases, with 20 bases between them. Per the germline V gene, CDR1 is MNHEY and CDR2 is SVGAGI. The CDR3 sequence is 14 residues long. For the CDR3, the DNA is TGTGCCAGCACCATTCGGGGGGGGGTTCAAGGCTACACCTTC. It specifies CASTIRGGVQGYTF.

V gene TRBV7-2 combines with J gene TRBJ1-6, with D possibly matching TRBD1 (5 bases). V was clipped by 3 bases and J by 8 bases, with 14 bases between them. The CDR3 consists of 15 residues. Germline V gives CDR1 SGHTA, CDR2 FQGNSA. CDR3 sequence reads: CASSFRVEGDSPLHF. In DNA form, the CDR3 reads TGTGCCAGCAGCTTCAGGGTAGAAGGCGATTCACCCCTCCACTTT.

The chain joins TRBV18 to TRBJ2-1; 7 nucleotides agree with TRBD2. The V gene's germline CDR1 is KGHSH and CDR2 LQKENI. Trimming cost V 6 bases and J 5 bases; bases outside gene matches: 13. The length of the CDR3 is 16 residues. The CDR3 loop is CASSSPVRREDNEQFF. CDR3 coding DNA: TGTGCCAGCTCGTCACCGGTTCGCCGGGAGGACAATGAGCAGTTCTTC.

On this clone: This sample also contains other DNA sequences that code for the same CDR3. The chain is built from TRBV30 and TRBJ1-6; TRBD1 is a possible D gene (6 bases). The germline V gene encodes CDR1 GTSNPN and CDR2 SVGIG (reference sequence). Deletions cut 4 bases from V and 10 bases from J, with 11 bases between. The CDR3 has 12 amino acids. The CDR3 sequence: CAWTGDRSPLHF. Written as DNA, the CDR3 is TGTGCCTGGACAGGGGACCGCTCACCCCTCCACTTT. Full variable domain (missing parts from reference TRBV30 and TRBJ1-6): SQTIHQWPATLVQPVGSPLSLECTVEGTSNPNLYWYRQAAGRGLQLLFYSVGIGQISSEVPQNLSASRPQDRQFILSSKKLLLSDSGFYLCAWTGDRSPLHFGNGTRLTVT.

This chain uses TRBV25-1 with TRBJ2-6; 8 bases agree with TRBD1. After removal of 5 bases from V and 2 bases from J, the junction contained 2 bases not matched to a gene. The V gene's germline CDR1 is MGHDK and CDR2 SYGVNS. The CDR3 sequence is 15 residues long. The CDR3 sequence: CASSKQGAGANVLTF. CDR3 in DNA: TGTGCCAGCAGTAAACAGGGGGCTGGGGCCAACGTCCTGACTTTC.

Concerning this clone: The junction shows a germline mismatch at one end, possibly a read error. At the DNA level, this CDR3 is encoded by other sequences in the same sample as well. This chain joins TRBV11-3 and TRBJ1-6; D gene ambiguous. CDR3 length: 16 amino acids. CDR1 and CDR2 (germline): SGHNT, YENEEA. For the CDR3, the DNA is TGTGCCAGCAGCTTGAGTCCTCCTCGGGGAAATTCGCCCCTCCACTTT. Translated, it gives CASSLSPPRGNSPLHF.

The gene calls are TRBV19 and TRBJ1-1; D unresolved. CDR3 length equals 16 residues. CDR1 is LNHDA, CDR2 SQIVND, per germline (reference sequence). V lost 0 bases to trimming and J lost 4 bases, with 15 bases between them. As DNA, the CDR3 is TGTGCCAGTAGTATAGATAGGCGGGGTAGGAGCACTGAAGCTTTCTTT. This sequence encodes CASSIDRRGRSTEAFF. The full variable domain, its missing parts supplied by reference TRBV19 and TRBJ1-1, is DGGITQSPKYLFRKEGQNVTLSCEQNLNHDAMYWYRQDPGQGLRLIYYSQIVNDFQKGDIAEGYSVSREKKESFPLTVTSAQKNPTAFYLCASSIDRRGRSTEAFFGQGTRLTVV.

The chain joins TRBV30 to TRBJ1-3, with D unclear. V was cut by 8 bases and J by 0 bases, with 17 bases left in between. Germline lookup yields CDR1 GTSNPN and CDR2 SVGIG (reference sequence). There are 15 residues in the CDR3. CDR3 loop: CAQNARRSSGNTIYF. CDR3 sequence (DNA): TGTGCCCAAAATGCGCGTCGGAGCTCTGGAAACACCATATATTTT.

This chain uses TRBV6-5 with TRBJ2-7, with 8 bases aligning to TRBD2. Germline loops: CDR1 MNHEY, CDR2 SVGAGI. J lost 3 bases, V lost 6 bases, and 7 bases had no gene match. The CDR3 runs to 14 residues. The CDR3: CASRGGLALYEQYF. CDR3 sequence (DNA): TGTGCCAGCAGGGGAGGACTAGCCCTCTACGAGCAGTACTTC.

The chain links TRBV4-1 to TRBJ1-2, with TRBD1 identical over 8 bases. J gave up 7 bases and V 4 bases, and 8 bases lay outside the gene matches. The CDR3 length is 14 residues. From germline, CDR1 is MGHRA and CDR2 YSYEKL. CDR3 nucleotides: TGCGCCAGCAGCCTGGAAGACAGGGGCAGTGGCTACACCTTC. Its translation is CASSLEDRGSGYTF.

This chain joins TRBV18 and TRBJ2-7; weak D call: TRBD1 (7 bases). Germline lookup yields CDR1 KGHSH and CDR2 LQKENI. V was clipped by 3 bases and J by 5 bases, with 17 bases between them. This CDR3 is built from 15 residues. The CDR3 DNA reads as TGTGCCAGCTCACCGACTCCAGGGGGGTTCCACGAGCAGTACTTC. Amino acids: CASSPTPGGFHEQYF.

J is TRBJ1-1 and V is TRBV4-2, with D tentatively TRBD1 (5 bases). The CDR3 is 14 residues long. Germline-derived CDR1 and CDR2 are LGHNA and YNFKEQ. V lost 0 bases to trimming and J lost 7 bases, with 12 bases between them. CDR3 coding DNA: TGTGCCAGCAGCCAAGATTACGGGGGGATTGAAGCTTTCTTT. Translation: CASSQDYGGIEAFF.

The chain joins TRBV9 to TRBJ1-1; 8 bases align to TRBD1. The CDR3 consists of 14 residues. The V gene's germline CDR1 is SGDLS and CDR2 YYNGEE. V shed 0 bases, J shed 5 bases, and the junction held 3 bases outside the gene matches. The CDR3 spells CASSVGRGQTEAFF. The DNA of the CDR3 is TGTGCCAGCAGCGTAGGCAGGGGGCAAACTGAAGCTTTCTTT.

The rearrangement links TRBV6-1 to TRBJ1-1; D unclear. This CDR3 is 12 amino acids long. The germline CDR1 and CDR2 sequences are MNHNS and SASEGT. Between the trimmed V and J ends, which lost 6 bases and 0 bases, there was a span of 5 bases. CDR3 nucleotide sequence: TGTGCCAGCAGCTTTTTGAACACTGAAGCTTTCTTT. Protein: CASSFLNTEAFF.

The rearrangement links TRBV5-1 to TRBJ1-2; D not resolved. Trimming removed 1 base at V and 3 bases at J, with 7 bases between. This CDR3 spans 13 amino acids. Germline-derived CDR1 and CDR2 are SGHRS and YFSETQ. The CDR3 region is CASSLSEDYGYTF. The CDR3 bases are TGCGCCAGCAGCTTGTCGGAGGACTATGGCTACACCTTC.

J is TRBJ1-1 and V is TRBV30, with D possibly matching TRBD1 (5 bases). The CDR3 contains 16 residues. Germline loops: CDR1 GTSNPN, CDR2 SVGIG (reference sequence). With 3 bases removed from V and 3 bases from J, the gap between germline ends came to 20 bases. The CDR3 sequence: CAWSFRAHSRDTEAFF. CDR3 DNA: TGTGCCTGGAGCTTCCGGGCCCACTCCAGGGACACTGAAGCTTTCTTT.

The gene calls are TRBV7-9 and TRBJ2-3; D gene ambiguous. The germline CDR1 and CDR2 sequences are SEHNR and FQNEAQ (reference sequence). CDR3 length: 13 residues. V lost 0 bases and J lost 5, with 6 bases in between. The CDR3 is CASSLARLDTQYF. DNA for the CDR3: TGTGCCAGCAGCTTAGCGCGCTTAGATACGCAGTATTTT.

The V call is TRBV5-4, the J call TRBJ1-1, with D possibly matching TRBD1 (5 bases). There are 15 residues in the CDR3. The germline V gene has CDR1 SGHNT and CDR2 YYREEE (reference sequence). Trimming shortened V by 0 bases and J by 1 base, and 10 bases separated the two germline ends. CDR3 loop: CASSLVAGKNTEAFF. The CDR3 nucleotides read TGTGCCAGCAGCTTGGTCGCAGGGAAGAACACTGAAGCTTTCTTT.

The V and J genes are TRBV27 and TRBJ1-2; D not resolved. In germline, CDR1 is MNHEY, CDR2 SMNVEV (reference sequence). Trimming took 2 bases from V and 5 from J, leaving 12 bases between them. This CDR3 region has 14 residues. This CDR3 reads CASSLTGEYYGYTF. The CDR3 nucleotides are TGTGCCAGCAGTTTAACCGGGGAATATTATGGCTACACCTTC.

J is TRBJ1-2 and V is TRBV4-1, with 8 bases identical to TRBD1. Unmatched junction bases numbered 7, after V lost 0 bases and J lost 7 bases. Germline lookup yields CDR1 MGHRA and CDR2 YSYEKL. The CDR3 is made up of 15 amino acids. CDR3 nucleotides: TGCGCCAGCAGCCAAGATCATCCAGGGGGCTCTGGCTACACCTTC. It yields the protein CASSQDHPGGSGYTF.

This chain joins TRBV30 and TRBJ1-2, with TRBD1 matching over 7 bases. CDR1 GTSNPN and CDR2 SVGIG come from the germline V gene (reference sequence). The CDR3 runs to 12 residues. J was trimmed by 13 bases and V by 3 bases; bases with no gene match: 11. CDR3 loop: CAWSNRQGTVTF. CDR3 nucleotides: TGTGCCTGGAGCAACCGACAGGGAACGGTCACCTTC.

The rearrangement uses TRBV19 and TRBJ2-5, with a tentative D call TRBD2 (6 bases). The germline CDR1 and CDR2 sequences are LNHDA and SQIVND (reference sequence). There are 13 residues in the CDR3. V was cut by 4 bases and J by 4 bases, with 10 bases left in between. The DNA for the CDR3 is TGTGCCAGTAGTAACGGGGGAAGAGAGACCCAGTACTTC. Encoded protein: CASSNGGRETQYF.

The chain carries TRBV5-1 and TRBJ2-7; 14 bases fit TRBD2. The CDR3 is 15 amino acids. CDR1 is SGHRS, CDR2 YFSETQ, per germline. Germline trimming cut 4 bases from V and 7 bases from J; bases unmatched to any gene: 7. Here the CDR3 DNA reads TGCGCCAGCAGCACGGGACTAGCGGGAGCGTGGGAGCAGTACTTC. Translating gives CASSTGLAGAWEQYF.

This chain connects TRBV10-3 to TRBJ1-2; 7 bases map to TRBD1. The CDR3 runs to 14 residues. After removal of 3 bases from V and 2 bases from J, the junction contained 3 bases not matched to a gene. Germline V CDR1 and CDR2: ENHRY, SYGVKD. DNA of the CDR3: TGTGCCATCAGTGAACAGACAGGGAACTATGGCTACACCTTC. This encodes CAISEQTGNYGYTF.

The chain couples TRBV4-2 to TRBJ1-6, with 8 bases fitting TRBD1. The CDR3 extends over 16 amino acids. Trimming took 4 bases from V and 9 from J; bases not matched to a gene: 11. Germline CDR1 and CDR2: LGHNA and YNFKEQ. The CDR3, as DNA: TGTGCCAGCAGCCCGCGGAGACAGGGGAAGACTTCACCCCTCCACTTT. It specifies CASSPRRQGKTSPLHF.

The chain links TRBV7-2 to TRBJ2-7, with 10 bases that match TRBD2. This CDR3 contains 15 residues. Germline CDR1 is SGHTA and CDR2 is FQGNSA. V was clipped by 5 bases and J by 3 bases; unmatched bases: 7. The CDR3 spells CASSVLAGAYYEQYF. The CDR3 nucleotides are TGTGCCAGCAGCGTTCTAGCGGGAGCCTACTACGAGCAGTACTTC.